Each of the 27 T cell receptor beta chains below was sequenced from the same sample in a study of T-cell memory formation after mild COVID-19. MiXCR, applied by TCRdb to the 5' RACE reads, yields one record per CDR3 protein. Among about 340,000 distinct CDR3 sequences listed, approximately 16% were seen once. Material for sequencing was PBMCs or a T cell subset sorted from them (not recorded which). The receptors shown here come from a young man who had mild COVID-19 (a few samples of this study predate the infection). Cell type and time point are not known.

The chain carries TRBV6-6 and TRBJ1-3; D remains ambiguous. Per the germline V gene, CDR1 is MNHNY and CDR2 is SVGAGI (reference sequence). CDR3 size: 15 residues. The V end was cut by 2 bases, the J end by 0 bases, with 8 bases between. CDR3 nucleotide sequence: TGTGCCAGCAGTTACGCGGGTTTCTCTGGAAACACCATATATTTT. This codes for CASSYAGFSGNTIYF.

In its sample, this clonotype was seen a few times. V usage is TRBV7-3 and J usage is TRBJ2-1, with unresolved D. CDR1 SGHTA and CDR2 FQGTGA come from the germline V gene. Deletions cut 2 bases from V and 6 bases from J, with 11 bases between. The CDR3 extends over 14 amino acids. This CDR3 reads CASSLGLDGNEQFF. In DNA form, the CDR3 reads TGTGCCAGCAGCTTAGGGCTAGACGGCAATGAGCAGTTCTTC. The complete variable domain, with remaining parts taken from reference TRBV7-3 and TRBJ2-1, reads GAGVSQTPSNKVTEKGKYVELRCDPISGHTALYWYRQSLGQGPEFLIYFQGTGAADDSGLPNDRFFAVRPEGSVSTLKIQRTERGDSAVYLCASSLGLDGNEQFFGPGTRLTVL.

The chain couples TRBV12-3 or TRBV12-4 to TRBJ2-1; a possible D gene is TRBD2 (5 bases). Trimming cost V 6 bases and J 9 bases, with 18 bases left between them. CDR3 size: 14 residues. The CDR3 DNA sequence: TGTGCCAGCAGAAGCCGGACTTCTAGCACTGAGCAGTTCTTC. Protein sequence: CASRSRTSSTEQFF.

The V gene is TRBV20-1, the J gene TRBJ1-6; 7 positions match TRBD1. The trim removed 4 bases at V and 7 bases at J, leaving 7 bases unmatched. Germline CDR1 and CDR2: DFQATT and SNEGSKA (reference sequence). The CDR3 consists of 14 residues. The CDR3 here is CSAIAEGANSPLHF. The CDR3 DNA reads TGCAGTGCTATCGCCGAGGGGGCCAATTCACCCCTCCACTTT.

This clonotype was found many times. The CDR3 here is CASSQDPGMDGTQYF. For the CDR3, the DNA is TGCGCCAGCAGCCAAGATCCCGGGATGGACGGTACGCAGTATTTT. This sequence joins TRBV4-3 and TRBJ2-3, with a possible D match to TRBD2 (5 bases). CDR1 is LGHNA and CDR2 is YSLEER in the germline V gene. The CDR3 has 15 amino acids. Trimming pared 0 bases from V and 8 bases from J, leaving 15 bases between.

This clonotype was recorded a few times. This chain joins TRBV29-1 and TRBJ1-2, with a possible D match to TRBD1 (5 bases). This CDR3 region has 13 residues. Germline CDR1 SQVTM, CDR2 ANQGSEA. Trimming removed 7 bases from V and 0 bases from J, with 12 bases in between. CDR3 sequence (DNA): TGCAGCGCGAAGACAGATTCTAACTATGGCTACACCTTC. Encoded protein: CSAKTDSNYGYTF.

This clonotype has only a few counts. This rearrangement joins TRBV27 to TRBJ1-5, with 9 bases identical to TRBD1. V gave up 5 bases and J gave up 6 bases; unmatched junction bases: 5. CDR1 and CDR2 from the germline V gene are MNHEY and SMNVEV (reference sequence). The CDR3 has 14 amino acids. CDR3 residues: CASSPRTGVQPQHF. The CDR3 DNA is TGTGCCAGCAGTCCGCGGACAGGGGTTCAGCCCCAGCATTTT.

The V gene is TRBV4-1, the J gene TRBJ2-2; TRBD2 agrees at 9 bases. Germline lookup yields CDR1 MGHRA and CDR2 YSYEKL. J was trimmed by 7 bases and V by 4 bases; bases with no gene match: 10. This CDR3 region has 16 residues. CDR3 bases: TGCGCCAGCAGCCCCACCCCAGCGGGGGGTGTCGGGGAGCTGTTTTTT. Translating it yields CASSPTPAGGVGELFF.

This clonotype was detected only a few times. This chain connects TRBV5-1 to TRBJ2-5, with D maybe TRBD1 (5 bases). With 8 bases removed from V and 1 base from J, the gap between germline ends came to 18 bases. Looked up from germline, CDR1 is SGHRS and CDR2 is YFSETQ. The CDR3 totals 15 residues. CDR3 sequence reads: CARPGAHRTQETQYF. Written as DNA, the CDR3 is TGCGCCAGACCTGGGGCACACCGCACCCAAGAGACCCAGTACTTC.

This clonotype was seen a handful of times. The rearrangement joins TRBV6-5 to TRBJ1-1; maybe TRBD1 (6 bases). CDR3 length: 16 residues. Germline CDR1 is MNHEY and CDR2 is SVGAGI. Trimming shortened V by 7 bases and J by 4 bases, and 22 bases separated the two germline ends. CDR3 region: CASNPLLRGQTTEAFF. As DNA, the CDR3 is TGTGCCAGCAACCCTCTTCTTCGGGGGCAAACCACTGAAGCTTTCTTT.

This chain uses TRBV5-1 with TRBJ2-1, with D unclear. CDR3 length: 13 residues. Trimming cost V 3 bases and J 6 bases, with 10 bases left between them. Looked up from germline, CDR1 is SGHRS and CDR2 is YFSETQ. CDR3 nucleotides: TGCGCCAGCAGCTCCCCAAACGCCAATGAGCAGTTCTTC. Its translation is CASSSPNANEQFF.

This clonotype was recorded many times. This chain connects TRBV4-1 to TRBJ2-7, with TRBD1 identical over 9 bases. Germline V gene sequence: CDR1 MGHRA, CDR2 YSYEKL. This CDR3 is built from 16 residues. V shed 3 bases and J 3 bases; nucleotides not matched to a gene: 9. CDR3 nucleotides: TGCGCCAGCAGCCAGGAGGGGACAGGGATCGTCTACGAGCAGTACGTC. Its translation: CASSQEGTGIVYEQYV.

CDR3 in amino acids: CASRQQVNTEAFF. CDR3 DNA sequence: TGTGCCAGCAGACAACAGGTGAACACTGAAGCTTTCTTT. The chain is built from TRBV7-6 and TRBJ1-1, with D perhaps TRBD1 (5 bases). The germline V gene has CDR1 SGHVS and CDR2 FNYEAQ. This CDR3 spans 13 amino acids. V lost 6 bases, J lost 0 bases, and 8 bases lay in between. Full variable domain (remainder filled in from reference TRBV7-6 and TRBJ1-1): GAGVSQSPRYKVTKRGQDVALRCDPISGHVSLYWYRQALGQGPEFLTYFNYEAQQDKSGLPNDRFSAERPEGSISTLTIQRTEQRDSAMYRCASRQQVNTEAFFGQGTRLTVV.

This clonotype was seen a few times. The chain recombines TRBV4-3 with TRBJ1-1; tentative D call: TRBD1 (5 bases). In germline, CDR1 is LGHNA, CDR2 YSLEER. V was pared by 5 bases and J by 6 bases, with 16 bases between. The CDR3 loop spans 14 amino acids. CDR3 DNA sequence: TGCGCCAGCAGCTCAAACGCGGGCAGGGCTGAAGCTTTCTTT. It yields the protein CASSSNAGRAEAFF.

In DNA form, the CDR3 reads TGTGCCAGCAGTGAACGGACAGGAGAGAACAATTCACCCCTCCACTTT. Protein product: CASSERTGENNSPLHF. The genes are TRBV2 and TRBJ1-6; TRBD1 matches at 7 bases. The CDR3 is made up of 16 amino acids. Germline values: CDR1 SNHLY, CDR2 FYNNEI. V lost 2 bases to trimming and J lost 7 bases; unmatched junction nucleotides: 8.

V usage is TRBV6-2 or TRBV6-3 and J usage is TRBJ1-1; a weak D match, TRBD1 (6 bases). The CDR3 sequence is 11 residues long. The germline V gene has CDR1 MNHEY and CDR2 SVGEGT. V lost 4 bases and J 9 bases, leaving 9 bases between the germline ends. The CDR3 nucleotides read TGTGCCAGCAGTTCTGGACAGAAAGCTTTCTTT. This translates into CASSSGQKAFF.

This clonotype was detected a few times. This chain uses TRBV4-3 with TRBJ2-5, with D possibly being TRBD2 (5 bases). There are 14 residues in the CDR3. Per germline, CDR1 LGHNA and CDR2 YSLEER. V was trimmed by 4 bases and J by 5 bases, leaving 14 bases between them. Here the CDR3 DNA reads TGCGCCAGCAGCCCGTCGCGGTGGAGGGAGACCCAGTACTTC. It codes for CASSPSRWRETQYF.

The chain combines TRBV12-5 with TRBJ2-7; TRBD1 agrees at 8 bases. J was trimmed by 0 bases and V by 4 bases; bases with no gene match: 8. Germline assignment: CDR1 LGHNT and CDR2 FRNRAP. This CDR3 spans 16 amino acids. CDR3 DNA sequence: TGTGCTAGTGGTTCAGACAGGGGCTTATCCTCCTACGAGCAGTACTTC. It yields the protein CASGSDRGLSSYEQYF.

This clonotype showed up many times. V gene TRBV12-3 or TRBV12-4 combines with J gene TRBJ1-1; tentatively, D is TRBD1 (5 bases). The CDR3 runs to 16 residues. V was pared by 4 bases and J by 1 base, with 16 bases between. The DNA for the CDR3 is TGTGCCAGCAGTTACCGGGACGGGTTGAAGAACACTGAAGCTTTCTTT. As protein: CASSYRDGLKNTEAFF.

Only a few counts were recorded for this clonotype. The rearrangement links TRBV4-1 to TRBJ1-2; 7 nucleotides align to TRBD1. The CDR3 runs to 16 residues. V trimming: 2 bases; J trimming: 2 bases; junction bases outside the gene matches: 8. Per the germline V gene, CDR1 is MGHRA and CDR2 is YSYEKL. The DNA for the CDR3 is TGCGCCAGCAGCCAACCTGGAGGGACAGCGAACTATGGCTACACCTTC. Its translation: CASSQPGGTANYGYTF.

The gene calls are TRBV28 and TRBJ2-6, with a weak D call TRBD1 (6 bases). This CDR3 contains 15 residues. V gave up 8 bases and J gave up 0 bases, with 11 bases separating them. In germline, CDR1 is MDHEN, CDR2 SYDVKM. CDR3 amino acids: CASRPGVSGANVLTF. As DNA, the CDR3 is TGTGCCAGCCGGCCAGGGGTCTCTGGGGCCAACGTCCTGACTTTC.

Only a few counts were recorded for this clonotype. The chain recombines TRBV6-5 with TRBJ1-4; D ambiguous. Germline lookup yields CDR1 MNHEY and CDR2 SVGAGI. Trimming cost V 0 bases and J 5 bases, with 10 bases left between them. The CDR3 length is 15 residues. In DNA, the CDR3 is TGTGCCAGCAGTTACTCGAGGGTTGCCAATGAAAAACTGTTTTTT. Protein: CASSYSRVANEKLFF.

The sample holds one count of this clonotype. V and J are TRBV7-2 and TRBJ1-5, with D possibly matching TRBD1 (6 bases). This CDR3 spans 13 amino acids. V lost 4 bases to trimming and J lost 7 bases, with 11 bases between them. Germline CDR1 SGHTA, CDR2 FQGNSA. The chain's CDR3 is CASSSYRDQPQHF. The CDR3 bases are TGTGCCAGCAGCTCGTACAGGGACCAGCCCCAGCATTTT.

This clonotype appeared a few times. V usage is TRBV4-1 and J usage is TRBJ2-3; weak D call: TRBD2 (5 bases). The CDR3 is made up of 15 amino acids. CDR1 and CDR2 from the germline V gene are MGHRA and YSYEKL. V gave up 5 bases and J gave up 2 bases, with 14 bases separating them. CDR3 coding DNA: TGCGCCAGCAGCTTCGACCGGGGAGACACAGATACGCAGTATTTT. It codes for CASSFDRGDTDTQYF.

The gene calls are TRBV27 and TRBJ1-2; D gene uncertain. The CDR3 spans 14 residues. Germline V gene lookup returns CDR1 MNHEY and CDR2 SMNVEV (reference sequence). Trimming removed 6 bases at V and 4 bases at J, with 15 bases between. The CDR3 DNA follows: TGTGCCAGCAGGCTGGGAATCGACGGCTATGGCTACACCTTC. Its protein product is CASRLGIDGYGYTF.

This clonotype was observed at least ten times. V is TRBV4-3 and J is TRBJ2-3; 7 bases match TRBD2. The CDR3 spans 16 residues. Germline values: CDR1 LGHNA, CDR2 YSLEER. After removal of 3 bases from V and 5 bases from J, the junction contained 11 bases not matched to a gene. The CDR3 sequence is CASSHQLRGVVDTQYF. In DNA, the CDR3 is TGCGCCAGCAGCCACCAGCTCCGGGGGGTAGTAGATACGCAGTATTTT.

The chain combines TRBV9 with TRBJ1-1; D call uncertain. Germline CDR1 reads SGDLS; CDR2 reads YYNGEE. The CDR3 has 13 residues. V lost 0 bases and J 1 base, leaving 4 bases between the germline ends. DNA of the CDR3: TGTGCCAGCAGCGTAGAGGAGAACACTGAAGCTTTCTTT. Its protein product is CASSVEENTEAFF. The entire variable domain, with the rest obtained from reference TRBV9 and TRBJ1-1, is as follows: DSGVTQTPKHLITATGQRVTLRCSPRSGDLSVYWYQQSLDQGLQFLIQYYNGEERAKGNILERFSAQQFPDLHSELNLSSLELGDSALYFCASSVEENTEAFFGQGTRLTVV.